The 20 T cell receptor beta chains presented below share a single source sample, sequenced in a study of beta chain features in type 1 diabetes. Study-level points and caveats: Type 1 diabetes patients had moderately but significantly shorter TCRB CDR3s in all four CD4+ subsets.

What these receptors recognize is not known. cDNA synthesis used the whole RNA isolate, giving expressed TCRB sequences. Repertoires were generated with immunoSEQ multiplex PCR, while TCRdb's copy carries only in-frame clones and drops some. The sample carries a few hundred thousand clones, roughly 13% recorded once. Sequenced material: naive CD4+ T cells from blood. Source of these receptors: a woman under 30 with type 1 diabetes.

This clone was seen a few times. The chain carries TRBV7-9 and TRBJ2-1; 7 bases map to TRBD2. The CDR3 has 14 residues. CDR1 SEHNR and CDR2 FQNEAQ come from the germline V gene (reference sequence). Trimming removed 11 bases from V and 6 bases from J; junction bases left unmatched: 13. The CDR3 coding sequence is TGTGCCGCCACCCCGCGGGAGTTGATCAATGAGCAGTTCTTC. The encoded protein is CAATPRELINEQFF.

The table lists this clone with a few counts. V usage is TRBV15 and J usage is TRBJ2-2; 8 bases line up with TRBD2. Looked up from germline, CDR1 is LNHNV and CDR2 is YYDKDF (reference sequence). Germline trimming cut 1 base from V and 6 bases from J; bases unmatched to any gene: 4. CDR3 size: 15 residues. CDR3 residues: CATSRAPAGAGELFF. The CDR3 coding sequence is TGTGCCACCAGCAGAGCCCCAGCGGGGGCCGGGGAGCTGTTTTTT. The variable domain in full, with the rest retrieved from reference TRBV15 and TRBJ2-2, is DAMVIQNPRYQVTQFGKPVTLSCSQTLNHNVMYWYQQKSSQAPKLLFHYYDKDFNNEADTPDNFQSRRPNTSFCFLDIRSPGLGDTAMYLCATSRAPAGAGELFFGEGSRLTVL.

The rearrangement joins TRBV5-4 to TRBJ2-1; 8 bases are a match to TRBD2. The CDR3 runs 13 residues. Per the germline V gene, CDR1 is SGHNT and CDR2 is YYREEE (reference sequence). The V gene end was trimmed by 7 bases and the J gene end by 4 bases; junction bases not matched to a gene: 4. CDR3 loop: CASHSGRYNEQFF. DNA for the CDR3: TGTGCCAGCCACAGCGGGAGATACAATGAGCAGTTCTTC.

CDR3 DNA: TGCGCCAGCAGCGACGGACCCGGGACTAGCGATGAGCAGTTCTTC. Translation: CASSDGPGTSDEQFF. J is TRBJ2-1 and V is TRBV5-1, with 10 bases fitting TRBD2. V dropped 4 bases and J dropped 8; count of bases not matched to a gene: 9. The CDR3 runs to 15 residues. Germline V gives CDR1 SGHRS, CDR2 YFSETQ.

This rearrangement joins TRBV15 to TRBJ2-1, with a weak D call TRBD1 (5 bases). This CDR3 contains 14 residues. Germline lookup yields CDR1 LNHNV and CDR2 YYDKDF (reference sequence). Trimming cost V 0 bases and J 12 bases, with 15 bases left between them. CDR3 in amino acids: CATSRDLLLGPQFF. As DNA, the CDR3 is TGTGCCACCAGCAGAGATTTGTTGCTGGGGCCGCAGTTCTTC.

The chain joins TRBV29-1 to TRBJ1-2; possible D gene TRBD1, 5 bases. The CDR3 extends over 14 amino acids. CDR1 is SQVTM, CDR2 ANQGSEA, per germline. V was cut by 0 bases and J by 3 bases, with 11 bases left in between. This CDR3 is CSVEEFQGYYGYTF. The DNA for the CDR3 is TGCAGCGTTGAAGAATTTCAGGGATACTATGGCTACACCTTC. The variable domain in full, with the rest retrieved from reference TRBV29-1 and TRBJ1-2, is SAVISQKPSRDICQRGTSLTIQCQVDSQVTMMFWYRQQPGQSLTLIATANQGSEATYESGFVIDKFPISRPNLTFSTLTVSNMSPEDSSIYLCSVEEFQGYYGYTFGSGTRLTVV.

V usage is TRBV5-1 and J usage is TRBJ1-4; the D is unclear. CDR1 is SGHRS, CDR2 YFSETQ, per germline. CDR3 length: 14 amino acids. Trimming removed 1 base at V and 8 bases at J, with 12 bases between. The CDR3 nucleotides are TGCGCCAGCAGCTTGTCCGGGATTCTAGAAAAACTGTTTTTT. As protein: CASSLSGILEKLFF. Full variable domain (outside the CDR3, taken from reference TRBV5-1 and TRBJ1-4): KAGVTQTPRYLIKTRGQQVTLSCSPISGHRSVSWYQQTPGQGLQFLFEYFSETQRNKGNFPGRFSGRQFSNSRSEMNVSTLELGDSALYLCASSLSGILEKLFFGSGTQLSVL.

This clone was observed a few times. This chain connects TRBV7-2 to TRBJ2-3; 9 bases line up with TRBD2. The germline gives CDR1 SGHTA, CDR2 FQGNSA. V shed 1 base and J 2 bases; nucleotides not matched to a gene: 7. This CDR3 is 17 amino acids long. In DNA form, the CDR3 reads TGTGCCAGCAGCTTAGTGGCAGCGGGAGGCCCCACAGATACGCAGTATTTT. This translates into CASSLVAAGGPTDTQYF.

This clone turned up a few times. The CDR3 loop is CSVRGVYGYTF. CDR3 in DNA: TGCAGTGTCAGGGGCGTCTATGGCTACACCTTC. This chain connects TRBV20-1 to TRBJ1-2, with D perhaps matching TRBD1 (6 bases). The germline V gene encodes CDR1 DFQATT and CDR2 SNEGSKA (reference sequence). The length of the CDR3 is 11 residues. The V and J ends lost 7 bases and 4 bases respectively, with 10 bases between them.

The chain employs TRBV19 and TRBJ1-5; 7 bases agree with TRBD1. V trimming: 6 bases; J trimming: 2 bases; junction bases outside the gene matches: 13. The CDR3 spans 17 residues. CDR1 is LNHDA and CDR2 is SQIVND in the germline V gene (reference sequence). The CDR3 DNA sequence: TGTGCCAGTAGGCGGACAGGATCGTACTTAGGCAATCAGCCCCAGCATTTT. Translated: CASRRTGSYLGNQPQHF.

This clone was recorded a few times. The rearrangement uses TRBV7-2 and TRBJ1-5; D not resolved. Per the germline V gene, CDR1 is SGHTA and CDR2 is FQGNSA. The CDR3 is 13 residues long. V shed 1 base and J shed 6 bases, with 7 bases lying between them. The CDR3 here is CASSLVTAQPQHF. For the CDR3, the DNA is TGTGCCAGCAGCTTAGTAACAGCTCAGCCCCAGCATTTT.

V and J are TRBV18 and TRBJ2-1; D is unresolved. Per germline, CDR1 KGHSH and CDR2 LQKENI. CDR3 length equals 13 residues. Trimming left V 2 bases short and J 5 bases short, with 7 bases between. CDR3 region: CASSPLIDNEQFF. CDR3 nucleotides: TGTGCCAGCTCACCATTAATCGACAATGAGCAGTTCTTC.

The CDR3 region has the DNA TGCAGCGTTGGGGAGGTCAATGAGCAGTTCTTC. It encodes CSVGEVNEQFF. The rearrangement links TRBV29-1 to TRBJ2-1; a possible D gene is TRBD2 (6 bases). The germline V gene encodes CDR1 SQVTM and CDR2 ANQGSEA. V gave up 4 bases and J gave up 6 bases, with 7 bases separating them. CDR3 length equals 11 residues.

The genes are TRBV5-1 and TRBJ2-1, with 10 bases that match TRBD2. This CDR3 spans 17 amino acids. Germline V gene sequence: CDR1 SGHRS, CDR2 YFSETQ. J was trimmed by 6 bases and V by 5 bases; bases with no gene match: 14. The CDR3 reads CASSQTVPSGRGNEQFF. The CDR3 DNA is TGCGCCAGCAGTCAAACGGTTCCCAGCGGGAGGGGCAATGAGCAGTTCTTC.

There are a few counts of this clone. This chain joins TRBV10-1 and TRBJ2-5; TRBD1 agrees at 7 bases. Germline-derived CDR1 and CDR2 are WNHNN and SYGVQD (reference sequence). J was trimmed by 1 base and V by 5 bases; bases with no gene match: 4. The CDR3 extends over 14 amino acids. Written as DNA, the CDR3 is TGCGCCAGCAGTCCGGGACAGAGCCAAGAGACCCAGTACTTC. This encodes CASSPGQSQETQYF.

This clone occurred a few times. The J gene is TRBJ1-2, the V gene TRBV30; 7 positions match TRBD1. The J segment lost 6 bases and the V segment lost 0 bases, leaving 4 bases of the junction unmatched. The CDR3 totals 13 residues. Per germline, CDR1 GTSNPN and CDR2 SVGIG (reference sequence). This CDR3 reads CAWSVNRGDGYTF. CDR3 nucleotide sequence: TGTGCCTGGAGTGTAAACAGGGGTGATGGCTACACCTTC.

This chain connects TRBV7-2 to TRBJ2-1, with 12 bases aligning to TRBD2. Per germline, CDR1 SGHTA and CDR2 FQGNSA. V shed 5 bases, J shed 3 bases, and the junction held 5 bases outside the gene matches. The CDR3 totals 16 residues. The CDR3 sequence: CASSDTSGRYYNEQFF. The CDR3 nucleotides read TGTGCCAGCAGCGATACTAGCGGGAGGTACTACAATGAGCAGTTCTTC.

This chain joins TRBV25-1 and TRBJ2-5; 13 positions match TRBD2. Trimming removed 6 bases from V and 5 bases from J; junction bases left unmatched: 6. The CDR3 loop spans 15 amino acids. Germline values: CDR1 MGHDK, CDR2 SYGVNS. CDR3 in amino acids: CASRGLAGWMETQYF. DNA of the CDR3: TGTGCCAGCAGGGGACTAGCGGGGTGGATGGAGACCCAGTACTTC.

The chain recombines TRBV28 with TRBJ2-1; 14 bases fit TRBD2. Germline CDR1 is MDHEN and CDR2 is SYDVKM. The CDR3 totals 20 residues. Unmatched junction bases numbered 17, after V lost 5 bases and J lost 5 bases. CDR3 sequence (DNA): TGTGCCAGCAGTCTCTCGTTGGGACTAGCGGGAGTACTCCCCAACAATGAGCAGTTCTTC. It encodes CASSLSLGLAGVLPNNEQFF.

The chain recombines TRBV6-5 with TRBJ2-1, with TRBD2 matching 9 bases. This CDR3 region has 15 residues. The germline gives CDR1 MNHEY, CDR2 SVGAGI. Germline trimming cut 2 bases from V and 9 bases from J; bases unmatched to any gene: 8. CDR3 sequence (DNA): TGTGCCAGCAGTTACCCAAACATAGCGGGAGTTGAGCAGTTCTTC. Protein sequence: CASSYPNIAGVEQFF.